A selection of T cell receptor beta chains follows, all from one sample in a study of early stage breast cancer tumors. Method: immunoSEQ multiplex PCR; TCRdb's copy keeps in-frame clones and lacks some. The data contain 65,000 to 75,000 clones, around 80% of them singletons. Sequenced: blood. These TCRs come from a person in their forties with breast cancer. The conserved cysteine and the conserved F or W are not part of the CDR3 here.

TRBV27	TRBJ1-4	ASSLLQKPTNEKLF
TRBV6-5	TRBJ1-5	ASRKAGNQPQH
TRBV9	TRBJ2-4	ASNPHQGTLEKFKNIQY
TRBV9	TRBJ2-7	ASSVTASPYEQY
TRBV15	TRBJ2-3	ATSRVGASTDTQY
TRBV2	TRBJ1-2	ASSERGYGYT
TRBV28	TRBJ1-1	ASSSYRENTEAF
TRBV6-1	TRBJ1-5	AGSGQGNQPQH
TRBV2	TRBJ1-4	ASRGADNEKLF
TRBV7-9	TRBJ1-1	ASSFSDRGSTEAF
TRBV7-9	TRBJ2-7	ASSVSGIGYEQY
TRBV7-8	TRBJ2-7	ASRPAPGTSGTYEQY
TRBV10-2	TRBJ2-3	ASSRTSTDTQY
TRBV7-8	TRBJ2-7	ASSFSLGQVGYEQY
TRBV5-1	TRBJ1-3	ASSPSGNTIY
TRBV25-1	TRBJ2-2	ASSELSHRGELF
TRBV4-1	TRBJ2-1	ASSQELAADNEQF
TRBV29-1	TRBJ1-2	SVEPGGNYGYT
TRBV7-9	TRBJ2-7	ASSPNSYEQY
TRBV19	TRBJ2-1	ASTPGQWFEGEQF
TRBV15	TRBJ2-7	ATSRRGQGAYEQY
TRBV2	TRBJ2-3	ASTGTGGYTQY
TRBV6-1	TRBJ2-1	ASSEVGAESSYNEQF
TRBV6-6	TRBJ1-2	ASTGDYGYT
TRBV28	TRBJ1-5	ASSLGGRVSNQPQH
TRBV2	TRBJ2-5	ASSGPGRETQY
TRBV4-1	TRBJ2-4	ASSPAILAKNIQY
TRBV1	TRBJ2-7	TSSSVRREKTEQY
TRBV2	TRBJ1-5	ASRVQGLGQPQH
TRBV28	TRBJ2-2	ASSRTSGDYTGELF
TRBV7-6	TRBJ2-1	ASSQASGGYNEQF
TRBV28	TRBJ1-2	ASSFDSEINYGYT
TRBV2	TRBJ2-7	ASSSSGRTYEQY
TRBV7-3	TRBJ2-4	ASSLGTGGEIQY
TRBV9	TRBJ2-5	ASSVQVGETQY
TRBV27	TRBJ1-2	ASSSTASYGYT
TRBV6-5	TRBJ2-7	ASSLNPSGAYEQY
TRBV2	TRBJ2-5	ASSETGLAGGGETQY
TRBV7-8	TRBJ2-7	ASSIDLHGEQY
TRBV7-9	TRBJ2-2	ASSSSGELF
TRBV6-6	TRBJ2-3	ASSWSTRIPDTQY
TRBV19	TRBJ2-7	ASSSTGEDEQY
TRBV11-2	TRBJ2-7	ASSFPDIYEQY
TRBV11-2	TRBJ1-2	ASSSPGQGANLGYT
TRBV7-8	TRBJ2-3	ASSGGLASDTQY